The 30 T cell receptor beta chains below come from one sample, sequenced in a study of blood T cell repertoires in COVID-19. Sequenced by immunoSEQ multiplex PCR; TCRdb stores in-frame clones only, minus some. The sample records tens of thousands of clones, about three quarters being singletons. Sequenced input: peripheral blood. These receptors originate from a woman aged 70 to 79 with acute or convalescent COVID-19.

J is TRBJ2-3 and V is TRBV29-1; 7 bases map to TRBD2. Germline values: CDR1 SQVTM, CDR2 ANQGSEA. With 3 bases clipped from V and 6 bases from J, the junction kept 9 bases outside the gene matches. The CDR3 runs 14 residues. The CDR3 region has the DNA TGCAGCGTTGATGGGGGTAGCGGGTGGGATACGCAGTATTTT. Translating gives CSVDGGSGWDTQYF.

The CDR3 nucleotides are TGTGCCAGTCGACCGGGTCTTAGCTCCTACGAGCAGTACTTC. This codes for CASRPGLSSYEQYF. V usage is TRBV19 and J usage is TRBJ2-7; D call uncertain. CDR3 length: 14 amino acids. The germline V gene encodes CDR1 LNHDA and CDR2 SQIVND (reference sequence). Trimming cost V 8 bases and J 0 bases, with 14 bases left between them. Filled out from reference TRBV19 and TRBJ2-7, the complete variable domain reads DGGITQSPKYLFRKEGQNVTLSCEQNLNHDAMYWYRQDPGQGLRLIYYSQIVNDFQKGDIAEGYSVSREKKESFPLTVTSAQKNPTAFYLCASRPGLSSYEQYFGPGTRLTVT.

The CDR3 region has the DNA TGCGCCAGCAGCTTTCAGGCAACCCGCTGGAACACTGAAGCTTTCTTT. It codes for CASSFQATRWNTEAFF. The chain links TRBV5-1 to TRBJ1-1; D is undetermined. Trimming pared 2 bases from V and 1 base from J, leaving 15 bases between. CDR1 and CDR2 from the germline V gene are SGHRS and YFSETQ. CDR3 length: 16 amino acids.

This clone was counted a single time. This rearrangement joins TRBV30 to TRBJ2-3, with 12 bases fitting TRBD2. CDR3 length: 17 amino acids. V shed 2 bases, J shed 3 bases, and the junction held 9 bases outside the gene matches. In germline, CDR1 is GTSNPN, CDR2 SVGIG (reference sequence). CDR3 protein: CAWSFPRTSGKTDTQYF. CDR3 DNA sequence: TGTGCCTGGAGTTTCCCTCGGACTAGCGGGAAAACAGATACGCAGTATTTT.

The V gene is TRBV2, the J gene TRBJ2-1, with TRBD2 matching 8 bases. The germline V gene has CDR1 SNHLY and CDR2 FYNNEI. The CDR3 sequence is 13 residues long. V was clipped by 6 bases and J by 6 bases; unmatched bases: 4. CDR3 bases: TGTGCCAGCAGGGCGGGGGGATTCAATGAGCAGTTCTTC. Its protein product is CASRAGGFNEQFF.

This chain links TRBV4-1 with TRBJ2-1; TRBD1 matches 10 bases. Germline CDR1 MGHRA, CDR2 YSYEKL. Trimming cost V 0 bases and J 15 bases; bases outside gene matches: 14. This CDR3 region has 16 residues. The CDR3 sequence: CASSQEGQGGTTPSFF. The CDR3 coding sequence is TGCGCCAGCAGCCAAGAAGGACAGGGGGGAACGACCCCCTCGTTCTTC.

This sequence joins TRBV30 and TRBJ2-7; D may be TRBD1 (6 bases). Looked up from germline, CDR1 is GTSNPN and CDR2 is SVGIG (reference sequence). This CDR3 has 13 residues. V dropped 7 bases and J dropped 6 bases, with 19 bases sitting between them. This CDR3 is CASQGRQPGEQYF. The CDR3 region has the DNA TGTGCCTCCCAGGGGAGACAGCCAGGCGAGCAGTACTTC.

The count of this clone is one. The genes are TRBV15 and TRBJ1-4; a possible D gene is TRBD1 (6 bases). The ends were cut back, 2 bases at V and 0 bases at J, with 13 bases in the middle. The germline V gene has CDR1 LNHNV and CDR2 YYDKDF (reference sequence). This CDR3 region has 17 residues. CDR3 in DNA: TGTGCCACCAGCAGATACAGGGTCGGGACAACTAATGAAAAACTGTTTTTT. As protein: CATSRYRVGTTNEKLFF.

The V gene is TRBV30, the J gene TRBJ1-1, with D possibly matching TRBD1 (6 bases). In germline, CDR1 is GTSNPN, CDR2 SVGIG (reference sequence). This CDR3 contains 13 residues. V was clipped by 2 bases and J by 6 bases, with 13 bases between them. The CDR3 DNA sequence: TGTGCCTGGAGTCTCAGGGGACTAGCTGAAGCTTTCTTT. Its protein product is CAWSLRGLAEAFF.

The chain recombines TRBV6-7 with TRBJ2-1; 11 positions agree with TRBD2. TRBV6-7 is placed among ORFs of uncertain function. The trim removed 2 bases at V and 5 bases at J, leaving 8 bases unmatched. The CDR3 contains 17 residues. CDR3 amino acids: CASSYGIAGGPNNEQFF. CDR3 bases: TGTGCCAGCAGTTACGGCATAGCGGGAGGGCCGAACAATGAGCAGTTCTTC.

The chain combines TRBV27 with TRBJ2-1; the D is unclear. V was trimmed by 3 bases and J by 0 bases, leaving 6 bases between them. The germline CDR1 and CDR2 sequences are MNHEY and SMNVEV (reference sequence). The CDR3 covers 14 residues. This CDR3 is CASSFSSSYNEQFF. In DNA form, the CDR3 reads TGTGCCAGCAGTTTCTCTTCCTCCTACAATGAGCAGTTCTTC.

The chain combines TRBV7-9 with TRBJ1-5, with no clear D. Trimming removed 1 base at V and 3 bases at J, with 7 bases between. The CDR3 runs 14 residues. Germline loops: CDR1 SEHNR, CDR2 FQNEAQ (reference sequence). CDR3 DNA sequence: TGTGCCAGCAGCTTAGTAACAGTCAATCAGCCCCAGCATTTT. This codes for CASSLVTVNQPQHF.

The rearrangement joins TRBV28 to TRBJ2-4; TRBD1 matches 7 bases. Germline V gene sequence: CDR1 MDHEN, CDR2 SYDVKM. The CDR3 loop spans 13 amino acids. J lost 5 bases, V lost 6 bases, and 4 bases had no gene match. CDR3 protein: CASSYTGENIQYF. Here the CDR3 DNA reads TGTGCCAGCAGCTACACAGGGGAAAACATTCAGTACTTC.

The DNA of the CDR3 is TGTGCCAGCAGTCTCGACAGGGGTAATGAAAAACTGTTTTTT. It specifies CASSLDRGNEKLFF. This chain links TRBV2 with TRBJ1-4; 8 bases align to TRBD1. Germline V CDR1 and CDR2: SNHLY, FYNNEI. This CDR3 comprises 14 residues. The trim removed 5 bases at V and 4 bases at J, leaving 3 bases unmatched.

This clone was picked up a small number of times. This chain connects TRBV30 to TRBJ1-5, with a tentative D call TRBD1 (5 bases). Trimming removed 5 bases at V and 3 bases at J, with 11 bases between. CDR1 GTSNPN and CDR2 SVGIG come from the germline V gene (reference sequence). The CDR3 runs 13 residues. The CDR3 loop is CAWADTFNQPQHF. In DNA form, the CDR3 reads TGTGCCTGGGCGGACACCTTCAATCAGCCCCAGCATTTT.

The CDR3 reads CATSDHSGQFF. The CDR3 DNA sequence: TGTGCCACCAGTGACCACTCGGGGCAGTTCTTC. This sequence joins TRBV24-1 and TRBJ2-1; D uncertain. Trimming removed 4 bases from V and 12 bases from J, with 9 bases in between. The CDR3 is made up of 11 amino acids. From germline, CDR1 is KGHDR and CDR2 SFDVKD.

The J gene is TRBJ1-3, the V gene TRBV19, with TRBD1 as a possible D gene (6 bases). V was shortened by 6 bases and J by 4 bases, with 19 bases between the two germline ends. The CDR3 totals 16 residues. Germline V gene data show CDR1 as LNHDA and CDR2 as SQIVND (reference sequence). CDR3 sequence: CASSPEGGTRGNTIYF. The CDR3 DNA is TGTGCCAGTAGCCCGGAGGGGGGGACGCGAGGAAACACCATATATTTT.

This chain connects TRBV18 to TRBJ2-7, with 7 bases identical to TRBD1. J was trimmed by 0 bases and V by 5 bases; bases with no gene match: 7. Per germline, CDR1 KGHSH and CDR2 LQKENI. The CDR3 spans 15 residues. The CDR3 spells CASSDSTGDSYEQYF. CDR3 nucleotide sequence: TGTGCCAGCTCAGACTCTACAGGGGACTCCTACGAGCAGTACTTC.

The CDR3 nucleotides are TGTGCCAGCAGGTGGCGGGCGGATGAGCAGTTCTTC. Protein product: CASRWRADEQFF. The rearrangement joins TRBV5-6 to TRBJ2-1, with a possible D match to TRBD2 (5 bases). Germline CDR1 is SGHDT and CDR2 is YYEEEE. Trimming took 5 bases from V and 8 from J, leaving 11 bases between them. CDR3 length equals 12 residues.

The chain employs TRBV19 and TRBJ1-3; the match to TRBD1 covers 7 bases. From germline, CDR1 is LNHDA and CDR2 SQIVND (reference sequence). Trimming at V came to 6 bases and at J to 2 bases, leaving 7 bases not matched to a gene. The length of the CDR3 is 15 residues. The CDR3 region is CASSRRGNPGNTIYF. CDR3 in DNA: TGTGCCAGTAGCCGCAGGGGGAACCCTGGAAACACCATATATTTT.

The rearrangement uses TRBV19 and TRBJ1-6; D might be TRBD1 (5 bases). There are 14 residues in the CDR3. V lost 8 bases and J lost 7, with 15 bases in between. CDR1 is LNHDA, CDR2 SQIVND, per germline (reference sequence). CDR3 region: CASGSGDRNSPLHF. The CDR3 DNA follows: TGTGCCAGTGGATCGGGAGACAGAAATTCACCCCTCCACTTT.

This sequence joins TRBV27 and TRBJ1-6; the match to TRBD1 covers 7 bases. CDR1 MNHEY and CDR2 SMNVEV come from the germline V gene (reference sequence). The ends lost 6 bases at V and 10 bases at J; junction bases unmatched: 15. CDR3 size: 16 residues. CDR3 bases: TGTGCCAGCAGCTACAGGGGACCCGATATTACCTCACCCCTCCACTTT. Residues: CASSYRGPDITSPLHF.

V is TRBV11-1 and J is TRBJ1-2, with 7 bases lining up with TRBD1. The V segment lost 5 bases and the J segment 0 bases; nucleotides outside the gene matches: 6. Germline assignment: CDR1 SGHAT and CDR2 FQDESV (reference sequence). The CDR3 is 15 amino acids. The CDR3, as DNA: TGTGCCAGCAGCCCTTGGGACAGCGCTAACTATGGCTACACCTTC. Its translation is CASSPWDSANYGYTF.

The chain joins TRBV30 to TRBJ1-1, with D perhaps TRBD1 (6 bases). The V gene's germline CDR1 is GTSNPN and CDR2 SVGIG (reference sequence). The length of the CDR3 is 13 residues. V was trimmed by 1 base and J by 4 bases, leaving 10 bases between them. The CDR3 DNA is TGTGCCTGGAGTGCGGCGGGGGCCACTGAAGCTTTCTTT. Its protein is CAWSAAGATEAFF.

The DNA for the CDR3 is TGTGCCAGCCTCCCCGGGACTGGAGACTACAATGAGCAGTTCTTC. This encodes CASLPGTGDYNEQFF. This chain links TRBV28 with TRBJ2-1; D may be TRBD2 (6 bases). V dropped 8 bases and J dropped 3 bases, with 17 bases sitting between them. This CDR3 has 15 residues. CDR1 is MDHEN, CDR2 SYDVKM, per germline.

This chain uses TRBV7-9 with TRBJ1-6; D is possibly TRBD1 (5 bases). The germline gives CDR1 SEHNR, CDR2 FQNEAQ (reference sequence). CDR3 length: 15 residues. V shed 5 bases and J shed 11 bases, with 19 bases lying between them. The CDR3 spells CASSPRGKLGAPLHF. The CDR3 DNA reads TGTGCCAGCAGCCCCCGGGGGAAGCTTGGGGCACCCCTCCACTTT.

V and J are TRBV19 and TRBJ2-5; TRBD1 might be the D (5 bases). V lost 5 bases to trimming and J lost 2 bases, with 9 bases between them. The CDR3 is 13 amino acids. Germline CDR1 reads LNHDA; CDR2 reads SQIVND (reference sequence). The DNA for the CDR3 is TGTGCCAGTAGTTACAGGCCTCAAGAGACCCAGTACTTC. The encoded protein is CASSYRPQETQYF.

This chain joins TRBV6-5 and TRBJ1-2; a possible D gene is TRBD1 (6 bases). The V gene lost 7 bases and the J gene lost 4 bases, with 13 bases spanning the gap. The CDR3 consists of 13 residues. Germline V lookup: CDR1 MNHEY, CDR2 SVGAGI. This chain's CDR3 is CASTRGQVYGYTF. The CDR3 DNA sequence: TGTGCCAGCACCCGGGGACAAGTCTATGGCTACACCTTC.

V usage is TRBV7-3 and J usage is TRBJ1-2; D remains ambiguous. Germline V gene lookup returns CDR1 SGHTA and CDR2 FQGTGA. This CDR3 contains 14 residues. The germline V and J ends were trimmed by 5 bases and 2 bases, with 12 bases remaining between them. The DNA of the CDR3 is TGTGCCAGCAGCCCTGACGGAGGGAACTATGGCTACACCTTC. Encoded protein: CASSPDGGNYGYTF.

J is TRBJ1-6 and V is TRBV30; D unresolved. Deletions cut 4 bases from V and 7 bases from J, with 17 bases between. The germline V gene has CDR1 GTSNPN and CDR2 SVGIG (reference sequence). The CDR3 totals 15 residues. CDR3 loop: CAWKLGRLRNSPLHF. CDR3 coding DNA: TGTGCCTGGAAGTTAGGGAGGTTAAGGAATTCACCCCTCCACTTT.